This passage covers 20 T cell receptor beta chains from one sample sequenced in a study of sequential checkpoint blockade in melanoma. Generated by immunoSEQ multiplex PCR, the TCRdb table keeps only in-frame clones and is missing some. In the table there are almost 20,000 clones, roughly 82% of which are singletons. The treatment denotes: randomized to nivolumab then ipilimumab (arm A) or the reverse (arm B). Sample: CD8+ T cells sorted from blood (inferred from file names), taken from a patient given nivolumab and ipilimumab in sequence. These receptors all come from a human donor with melanoma.

The rearrangement joins TRBV7-3 to TRBJ2-5; perhaps TRBD1 as D (5 bases). The CDR3 consists of 15 residues. Between the trimmed V and J ends, which lost 1 base and 2 bases, there was a span of 11 bases. CDR1 is SGHTA, CDR2 FQGTGA, per germline. CDR3 DNA: TGTGCCAGCAGCTTAATTGGCAGGGCACAAGAGACCCAGTACTTC. It translates to CASSLIGRAQETQYF.

A few counts support this clone. The chain has TRBV7-9 and TRBJ1-3; 8 bases line up with TRBD1. This CDR3 region has 13 residues. Germline-derived CDR1 and CDR2 are SEHNR and FQNEAQ (reference sequence). Trimming at V came to 3 bases and at J to 6 bases, leaving 1 base not matched to a gene. CDR3 protein: CASSLTGENTIYF. The CDR3 bases are TGTGCCAGCAGCTTGACAGGGGAAAACACCATATATTTT.

This clone was seen only once. The chain carries TRBV6-1 and TRBJ2-7; 12 nucleotides match TRBD1. The CDR3 is 15 amino acids. Trimming at V came to 5 bases and at J to 3 bases, leaving 5 bases not matched to a gene. CDR1 and CDR2 (germline): MNHNS, SASEGT. The CDR3 sequence is CASSRDRGPNYEQYF. In nucleotides, the CDR3 is TGTGCCAGCAGTAGGGACAGGGGGCCAAACTACGAGCAGTACTTC.

The rearrangement joins TRBV7-2 to TRBJ1-1; D not certain. The V end lost 1 base, the J end lost 0 bases, and 6 bases lay between the germline ends. In germline, CDR1 is SGHTA, CDR2 FQGNSA. CDR3 size: 14 residues. The CDR3 loop reads CASSLVYLNTEAFF. DNA of the CDR3: TGTGCCAGCAGCTTAGTTTATTTGAACACTGAAGCTTTCTTT. Full variable domain (missing parts from reference TRBV7-2 and TRBJ1-1): GAGVSQSPSNKVTEKGKDVELRCDPISGHTALYWYRQSLGQGLEFLIYFQGNSAPDKSGLPSDRFSAERTGGSVSTLTIQRTQQEDSAVYLCASSLVYLNTEAFFGQGTRLTVV.

The J gene is TRBJ1-6, the V gene TRBV2; weak D call: TRBD1 (5 bases). Trimming shortened V by 2 bases and J by 12 bases, and 14 bases separated the two germline ends. CDR3 size: 14 residues. CDR1 SNHLY and CDR2 FYNNEI come from the germline V gene. The CDR3 protein is CASSEKGVHLPLHF. Here the CDR3 DNA reads TGTGCCAGCAGTGAAAAAGGGGTCCATTTACCCCTCCACTTT.

This clone has more than one count but fewer than ten. The V and J genes are TRBV27 and TRBJ1-4; D is undetermined. CDR3 length: 14 amino acids. The germline V gene encodes CDR1 MNHEY and CDR2 SMNVEV (reference sequence). Trimming pared 0 bases from V and 12 bases from J, leaving 14 bases between. The CDR3 loop reads CASSLSIAGEQLFF. In DNA, the CDR3 is TGTGCCAGCAGTTTATCGATTGCTGGGGAGCAACTGTTTTTT.

CDR3 in DNA: TGTGCCAGTAGTCCCCAGGGCGATGAGCAGTTCTTC. This codes for CASSPQGDEQFF. The chain carries TRBV19 and TRBJ2-1; D may be TRBD1 (5 bases). Germline CDR1 LNHDA, CDR2 SQIVND (reference sequence). The CDR3 contains 12 residues. Trimming removed 5 bases from V and 8 bases from J, with 10 bases in between.

The V and J genes are TRBV7-8 and TRBJ1-5; D not certain. Trimming removed 1 base from V and 9 bases from J, with 10 bases in between. The CDR3 consists of 13 residues. CDR1 and CDR2 from the germline V gene are SGHVS and FQNEAQ. The CDR3 spells CASSLGDLRPQHF. As DNA, the CDR3 is TGTGCCAGCAGCTTAGGTGATTTGCGGCCCCAGCATTTT.

Regarding this clone: One junction end does not reproduce the germline sequence, and a read error may be involved. The chain links TRBV7-7 to TRBJ2-1, with 10 bases matching TRBD2. The germline CDR1 and CDR2 sequences are SSHAT and FNYEAQ (reference sequence). The CDR3 sequence is 16 residues long. CDR3 residues: CASSLAATSGSNEQFF. The CDR3 region has the DNA TGTGCTAGCAGCTTAGCGGCGACTAGCGGGTCCAATGAGCAGTTCTTC.

This clone is medium-sized. V and J are TRBV13 and TRBJ2-1; D possibly corresponds to TRBD2 (7 bases). Germline V lookup: CDR1 PRHDT, CDR2 FYEKMQ (reference sequence). V was shortened by 1 base and J by 9 bases, with 19 bases between the two germline ends. The CDR3 contains 16 residues. The CDR3 DNA is TGTGCCAGCAGCTTAGTCGTGGGGGGGCCGTGGGGTGAGCAGTTCTTC. Its translation: CASSLVVGGPWGEQFF.

J is TRBJ2-5 and V is TRBV9, with a possible D match to TRBD2 (5 bases). Per the germline V gene, CDR1 is SGDLS and CDR2 is YYNGEE. The V and J ends lost 4 bases and 5 bases respectively, with 18 bases between them. There are 15 residues in the CDR3. The CDR3 loop reads CASSPIEGEWETQYF. CDR3 coding DNA: TGTGCCAGCAGCCCCATAGAGGGCGAGTGGGAGACCCAGTACTTC. Full variable domain (remainder filled in from reference TRBV9 and TRBJ2-5): DSGVTQTPKHLITATGQRVTLRCSPRSGDLSVYWYQQSLDQGLQFLIQYYNGEERAKGNILERFSAQQFPDLHSELNLSSLELGDSALYFCASSPIEGEWETQYFGPGTRLLVL.

The chain has TRBV5-1 and TRBJ2-1, with D perhaps matching TRBD1 (5 bases). The V and J ends lost 0 bases and 0 bases respectively, with 7 bases between them. The CDR3 loop spans 15 amino acids. CDR1 is SGHRS and CDR2 is YFSETQ in the germline V gene. The chain's CDR3 is CASSLGQTSYNEQFF. For the CDR3, the DNA is TGCGCCAGCAGCTTGGGACAGACCTCCTACAATGAGCAGTTCTTC.

The rearrangement links TRBV4-3 to TRBJ1-6; possibly TRBD1 for D (5 bases). Trimming took off 0 bases at V and 6 bases at J, with 9 bases between the two ends. This CDR3 region has 15 residues. Germline V gives CDR1 LGHNA, CDR2 YSLEER. DNA for the CDR3: TGCGCCAGCAGCCAAGATTCAGGGTCTAATTCACCCCTCCACTTT. Its protein is CASSQDSGSNSPLHF.

The chain uses TRBV5-6 and TRBJ2-7, with TRBD2 matching 11 bases. J was trimmed by 4 bases and V by 4 bases; bases with no gene match: 4. Germline V gives CDR1 SGHDT, CDR2 YYEEEE. The CDR3 loop spans 14 amino acids. DNA for the CDR3: TGTGCCAGCAGCGATAGCGGGGGGGCGTACGAGCAGTACTTC. Protein: CASSDSGGAYEQYF.

V and J are TRBV5-1 and TRBJ2-7; D is perhaps TRBD2 (6 bases). CDR3 size: 13 residues. Trimming pared 4 bases from V and 3 bases from J, leaving 11 bases between. Looked up from germline, CDR1 is SGHRS and CDR2 is YFSETQ. The CDR3 is CASSPTGVYEQYF. The CDR3 DNA reads TGCGCCAGCAGCCCGACGGGGGTCTACGAGCAGTACTTC.

V gene TRBV5-6 combines with J gene TRBJ2-7; D might be TRBD2 (7 bases). The CDR3 consists of 12 residues. V was pared by 4 bases and J by 6 bases, with 11 bases between. Germline loops: CDR1 SGHDT, CDR2 YYEEEE. Here the CDR3 DNA reads TGTGCCAGCAGCCTAGGGGGGGCCGAGCAGTACTTC. Amino acids: CASSLGGAEQYF.

V is TRBV28 and J is TRBJ2-7, with D perhaps TRBD1 (6 bases). Trimming removed 2 bases from V and 5 bases from J, with 16 bases in between. The CDR3 runs 15 residues. Germline CDR1 is MDHEN and CDR2 is SYDVKM. As DNA, the CDR3 is TGTGCCAGCAGTTTAGGGGACATTCGTCTGGACGAGCAGTACTTC. Translating gives CASSLGDIRLDEQYF.

This clone was seen a handful of times. The genes are TRBV6-6 and TRBJ1-3; D unclear. The CDR3 loop spans 14 amino acids. The germline gives CDR1 MNHNY, CDR2 SVGAGI (reference sequence). The germline V and J ends were trimmed by 0 bases and 2 bases, with 5 bases remaining between them. The DNA of the CDR3 is TGTGCCAGCAGTTACTCTACACCTGGAAACACCATATATTTT. As protein: CASSYSTPGNTIYF.

V usage is TRBV10-1 and J usage is TRBJ1-5; a weak D match, TRBD1 (5 bases). V lost 2 bases to trimming and J lost 9 bases, with 11 bases between them. The CDR3 has 13 amino acids. Germline V gene sequence: CDR1 WNHNN, CDR2 SYGVQD (reference sequence). The CDR3 loop reads CASSEDHQGPQHF. CDR3 sequence (DNA): TGCGCCAGCAGTGAGGATCATCAGGGGCCCCAGCATTTT.

The CDR3 DNA reads TGTGCCATCAGTGATGACAGGACAGGGGACTCACCCCTCCACTTT. This sequence encodes CAISDDRTGDSPLHF. This chain joins TRBV10-3 and TRBJ1-6, with 9 bases that match TRBD1. Per germline, CDR1 ENHRY and CDR2 SYGVKD. The ends lost 3 bases at V and 10 bases at J; junction bases unmatched: 7. This CDR3 has 15 amino acids.